A selection of T cell receptor beta chains follows, all from one sample in a study of beta chain features in type 1 diabetes. Sequencing was performed with immunoSEQ multiplex PCR; in TCRdb, only in-frame clones are kept and a portion is missing. Seen here are 500,000 to 650,000 clones, around 12% observed once, and the top ten hold over 0.1%. Material: naive CD4+ T cells from blood. The origin of the receptors is a man younger than 40 with type 1 diabetes. Each CDR3 is given with its conserved first and last residue. Each record gives: V gene, CDR3 protein.

TRBV18	CASSPLGSDYEQYF
TRBV18	CASSPRTVEGEKLFF
TRBV5-6	CASSLPVRNEQFF
TRBV10-2	CASSETGGQSPLHF
TRBV7-2	CASSFARFNYGYTF
TRBV7-2	CASSSGFGMETQYF
TRBV2	CASSATGFDKNIQYF
TRBV7-2	CASSLDQQVSYEQYF
TRBV27	CASSDLKGQRFGTQYF
TRBV4-1	CASSLVPGLADFKSDTQYF
TRBV6-5	CASSYQVSPTGELFF
TRBV9	CASSVEPGLAKNIQYF
TRBV11-2	CASSLSGTDTQYF
TRBV28	CASSSDRGLTDTQYF
TRBV7-9	CASSLFGTTNEQFF
TRBV5-4	CASSLLNFYGYTF
TRBV10-3	CATRGQPNQPQHF
TRBV18	CASSPGGSYEQYF
TRBV7-9	CASRTDGVGHEQYF
TRBV7-2	CASSFAGGQETQYF
TRBV4-3	CASSQDLGYNSPLHF
TRBV5-4	CASSPDRGQAEAFF
TRBV7-9	CASSLSGQGAPGNTIYF
TRBV11-2	CASSPDRDNEKLFF
TRBV5-1	CASSGASGETQYF
TRBV7-2	CASSSGTGLGYTF